This passage covers 8 T cell receptor beta chains from one sample sequenced in a study of PD-1 blockade in classical Hodgkin lymphoma. Clones were sequenced by immunoSEQ multiplex PCR, and TCRdb holds only the in-frame ones, with some missing. The sample lists around 30,000 clones, about 89% occurring once. The time point denotes: newly diagnosed, previously untreated cHL patient sample. By magnetic negative selection, CD4+ T cells were purified from thawed PBMCs. The sequencing sample was made of CD4+ T cells from blood. Every receptor here comes from a human donor with classical Hodgkin lymphoma.

The rearrangement joins TRBV14 to TRBJ2-1; 13 bases are a match to TRBD2. The CDR3 consists of 16 residues. CDR1 and CDR2 (germline): SGHDN, FVKESK. V lost 2 bases and J lost 6; bases outside the gene matches: 4. CDR3 nucleotide sequence: TGTGCCAGCAGCCAACTACTAGCGGGAGGGTTCAATGAGCAGTTCTTC. Amino acid sequence: CASSQLLAGGFNEQFF. Together with reference TRBV14 and TRBJ2-1, the CDR3 gives the full variable domain: EAGVTQFPSHSVIEKGQTVTLRCDPISGHDNLYWYRRVMGKEIKFLLHFVKESKQDESGMPNNRFLAERTGGTYSTLKVQPAELEDSGVYFCASSQLLAGGFNEQFFGPGTRLTVL.

This clone was found once. The V gene is TRBV18, the J gene TRBJ1-5, with 7 bases that match TRBD1. Germline V CDR1 and CDR2: KGHSH, LQKENI. The CDR3 spans 16 residues. The ends lost 5 bases at V and 3 bases at J; junction bases unmatched: 10. The CDR3 loop is CASSFGTAQLNQPQHF. The DNA of the CDR3 is TGTGCCAGCTCATTCGGGACAGCCCAACTCAATCAGCCCCAGCATTTT.

V usage is TRBV30 and J usage is TRBJ2-3, with 14 bases identical to TRBD2. The germline CDR1 and CDR2 sequences are GTSNPN and SVGIG (reference sequence). V shed 5 bases and J 7 bases; nucleotides not matched to a gene: 11. The CDR3 has 16 residues. The CDR3 bases are TGTGCCTGGGGACTAGCGGGAGGCCCTGTGTTAAATACGCAGTATTTT. This codes for CAWGLAGGPVLNTQYF.

V usage is TRBV5-1 and J usage is TRBJ2-2; 7 nucleotides match TRBD1. The ends lost 4 bases at V and 0 bases at J; junction bases unmatched: 6. The CDR3 has 16 residues. Per the germline V gene, CDR1 is SGHRS and CDR2 is YFSETQ. DNA for the CDR3: TGCGCCAGCAGCCTTCCCACAGGGGCGAACACCGGGGAGCTGTTTTTT. Amino acids: CASSLPTGANTGELFF.

V is TRBV15 and J is TRBJ2-7; D is possibly TRBD1 (5 bases). CDR3 length: 17 amino acids. Deletions cut 0 bases from V and 3 bases from J, with 18 bases between. Germline V lookup: CDR1 LNHNV, CDR2 YYDKDF (reference sequence). This CDR3 is CATSRDLSWQGHYEQYF. For the CDR3, the DNA is TGTGCCACCAGCAGAGATCTTTCCTGGCAGGGCCACTACGAGCAGTACTTC.

This chain connects TRBV4-1 to TRBJ1-2, with D possibly TRBD1 on 5 matching bases. With 0 bases removed from V and 7 bases from J, the gap between germline ends came to 18 bases. CDR1 MGHRA and CDR2 YSYEKL come from the germline V gene. This CDR3 has 16 amino acids. CDR3 amino acids: CASSQDEAGRVGGYTF. The CDR3 DNA reads TGCGCCAGCAGCCAAGATGAAGCGGGCAGGGTAGGTGGCTACACCTTC.

This chain's CDR3 is CAISGGQGRTEAFF. CDR3 bases: TGTGCCATCAGTGGGGGACAGGGGAGGACTGAAGCTTTCTTT. The J gene is TRBJ1-1, the V gene TRBV10-3; 10 bases are a match to TRBD1. Germline values: CDR1 ENHRY, CDR2 SYGVKD. The CDR3 spans 14 residues. With V trimmed by 4 bases and J by 5 bases, 4 bases remained unmatched.

V and J are TRBV6-5 and TRBJ1-2; perhaps TRBD1 as D (6 bases). The CDR3 is made up of 13 amino acids. Trimming pared 6 bases from V and 4 bases from J, leaving 12 bases between. In germline, CDR1 is MNHEY, CDR2 SVGAGI. The CDR3 spells CASSPRTAYGYTF. In DNA form, the CDR3 reads TGTGCCAGCAGCCCCAGGACAGCCTATGGCTACACCTTC.